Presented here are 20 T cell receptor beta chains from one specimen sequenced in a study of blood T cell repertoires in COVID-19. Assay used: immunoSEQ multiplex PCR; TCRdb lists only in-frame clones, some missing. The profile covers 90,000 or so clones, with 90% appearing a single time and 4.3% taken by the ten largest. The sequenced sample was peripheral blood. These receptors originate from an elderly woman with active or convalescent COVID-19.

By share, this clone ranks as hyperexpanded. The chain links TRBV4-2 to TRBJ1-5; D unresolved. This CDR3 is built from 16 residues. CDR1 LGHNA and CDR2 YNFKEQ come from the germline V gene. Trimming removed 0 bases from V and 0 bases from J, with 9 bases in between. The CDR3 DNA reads TGTGCCAGCAGCCAAGATTTTTCCTATAGCAATCAGCCCCAGCATTTT. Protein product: CASSQDFSYSNQPQHF.

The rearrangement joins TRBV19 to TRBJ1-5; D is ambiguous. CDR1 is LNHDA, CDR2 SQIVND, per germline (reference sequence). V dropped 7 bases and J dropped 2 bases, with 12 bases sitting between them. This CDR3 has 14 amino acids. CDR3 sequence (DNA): TGTGCCAGTACTTGGAGGGAGCGCAATCAGCCCCAGCATTTT. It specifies CASTWRERNQPQHF. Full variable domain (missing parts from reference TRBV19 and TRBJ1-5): DGGITQSPKYLFRKEGQNVTLSCEQNLNHDAMYWYRQDPGQGLRLIYYSQIVNDFQKGDIAEGYSVSREKKESFPLTVTSAQKNPTAFYLCASTWRERNQPQHFGDGTRLSIL.

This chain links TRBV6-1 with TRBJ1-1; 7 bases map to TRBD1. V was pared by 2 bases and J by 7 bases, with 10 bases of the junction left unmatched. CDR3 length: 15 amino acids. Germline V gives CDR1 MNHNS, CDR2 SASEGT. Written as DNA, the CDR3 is TGTGCCAGCAGTGAAAGGACAGGCCTGGGCCATGAAGCTTTCTTT. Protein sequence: CASSERTGLGHEAFF.

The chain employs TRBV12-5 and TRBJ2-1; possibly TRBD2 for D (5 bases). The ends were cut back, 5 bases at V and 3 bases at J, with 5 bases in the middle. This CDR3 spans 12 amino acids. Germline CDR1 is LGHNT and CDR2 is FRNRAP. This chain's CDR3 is CASGSGYNEQFF. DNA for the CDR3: TGTGCTAGTGGTAGCGGCTACAATGAGCAGTTCTTC. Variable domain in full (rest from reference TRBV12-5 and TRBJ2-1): DARVTQTPRHKVTEMGQEVTMRCQPILGHNTVFWYRQTMMQGLELLAYFRNRAPLDDSGMPKDRFSAEMPDATLATLKIQPSEPRDSAVYFCASGSGYNEQFFGPGTRLTVL.

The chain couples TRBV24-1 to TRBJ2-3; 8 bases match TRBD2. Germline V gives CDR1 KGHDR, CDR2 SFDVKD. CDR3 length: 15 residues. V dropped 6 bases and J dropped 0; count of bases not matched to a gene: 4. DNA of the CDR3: TGTGCCACCAGTCTAAGCGGGAGTAGCACAGATACGCAGTATTTT. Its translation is CATSLSGSSTDTQYF.

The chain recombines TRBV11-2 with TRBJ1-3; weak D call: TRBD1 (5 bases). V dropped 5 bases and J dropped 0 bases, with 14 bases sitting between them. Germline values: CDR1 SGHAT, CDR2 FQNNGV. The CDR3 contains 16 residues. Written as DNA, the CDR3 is TGTGCCAGCAGCCCGACGCGGGGCAGCTCTGGAAACACCATATATTTT. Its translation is CASSPTRGSSGNTIYF.

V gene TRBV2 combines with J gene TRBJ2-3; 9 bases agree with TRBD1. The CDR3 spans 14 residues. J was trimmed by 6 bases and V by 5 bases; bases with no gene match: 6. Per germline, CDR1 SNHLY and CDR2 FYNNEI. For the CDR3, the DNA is TGTGCCAGCAGTAGGGACAGGGCAAGCGATACGCAGTATTTT. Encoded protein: CASSRDRASDTQYF.

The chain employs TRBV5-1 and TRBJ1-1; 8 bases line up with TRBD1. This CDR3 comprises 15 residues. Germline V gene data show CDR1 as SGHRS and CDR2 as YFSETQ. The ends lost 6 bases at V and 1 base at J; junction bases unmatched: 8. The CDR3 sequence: CASTGQDLPNTEAFF. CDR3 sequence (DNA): TGCGCCAGCACGGGACAGGACCTTCCGAACACTGAAGCTTTCTTT.

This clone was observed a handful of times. The CDR3 region has the DNA TGTGCCAGCAGTTTACCGGGACAGGGAGTCCGTACTGATTCAGCCAAAAACATTCAGTACTTC. This translates into CASSLPGQGVRTDSAKNIQYF. The chain has TRBV11-2 and TRBJ2-4; TRBD1 matches 9 bases. Germline-derived CDR1 and CDR2 are SGHAT and FQNNGV. J gave up 0 bases and V 6 bases, and 21 bases lay outside the gene matches. The CDR3 has 21 residues.

As DNA, the CDR3 is TGTGCCAGCAGCTTACAGGGAACGAACACTGAAGCTTTCTTT. Translating gives CASSLQGTNTEAFF. The gene calls are TRBV7-2 and TRBJ1-1, with a tentative D call TRBD1 (5 bases). Deletions cut 2 bases from V and 1 base from J, with 8 bases between. The germline gives CDR1 SGHTA, CDR2 FQGNSA. This CDR3 has 14 amino acids.

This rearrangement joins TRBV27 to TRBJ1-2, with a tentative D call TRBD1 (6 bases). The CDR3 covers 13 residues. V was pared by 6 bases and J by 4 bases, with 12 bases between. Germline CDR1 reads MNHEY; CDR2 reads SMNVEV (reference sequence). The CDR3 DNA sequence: TGTGCCAGCAGCCCCCACAGGGTCTATGGCTACACCTTC. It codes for CASSPHRVYGYTF.

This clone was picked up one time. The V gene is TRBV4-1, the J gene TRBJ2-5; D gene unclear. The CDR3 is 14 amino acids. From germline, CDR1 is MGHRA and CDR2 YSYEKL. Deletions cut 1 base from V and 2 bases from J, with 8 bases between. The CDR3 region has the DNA TGCGCCAGCAGCCAAGTCAGTGATCAAGAGACCCAGTACTTC. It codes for CASSQVSDQETQYF.

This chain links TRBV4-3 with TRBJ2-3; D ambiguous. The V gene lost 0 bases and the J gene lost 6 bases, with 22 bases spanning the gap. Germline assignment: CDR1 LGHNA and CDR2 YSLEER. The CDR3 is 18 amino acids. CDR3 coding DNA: TGCGCCAGCAGCCAAGAGTCCCCCGTAGCTTGGAGTCTCGATACGCAGTATTTT. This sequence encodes CASSQESPVAWSLDTQYF.

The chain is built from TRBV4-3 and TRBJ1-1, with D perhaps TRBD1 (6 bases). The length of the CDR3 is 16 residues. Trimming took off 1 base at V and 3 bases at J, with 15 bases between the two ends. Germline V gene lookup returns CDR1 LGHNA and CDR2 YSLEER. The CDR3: CASSQVVGTGYTEAFF. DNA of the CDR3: TGCGCCAGCAGCCAAGTAGTTGGAACAGGGTACACTGAAGCTTTCTTT.

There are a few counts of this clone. CDR3 amino acids: CASSLNGGEQFF. CDR3 DNA sequence: TGTGCCAGCAGTTTAAATGGTGGCGAGCAGTTCTTC. The V call is TRBV27, the J call TRBJ2-1; no clear D. The CDR3 covers 12 residues. Germline assignment: CDR1 MNHEY and CDR2 SMNVEV (reference sequence). V shed 2 bases and J shed 10 bases, with 9 bases lying between them.

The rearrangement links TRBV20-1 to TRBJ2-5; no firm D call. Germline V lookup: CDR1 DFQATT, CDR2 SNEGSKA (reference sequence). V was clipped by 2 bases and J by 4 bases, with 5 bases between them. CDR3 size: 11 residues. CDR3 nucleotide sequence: TGCAGTGCTAGACTAGGAGAGACCCAGTACTTC. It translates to CSARLGETQYF.

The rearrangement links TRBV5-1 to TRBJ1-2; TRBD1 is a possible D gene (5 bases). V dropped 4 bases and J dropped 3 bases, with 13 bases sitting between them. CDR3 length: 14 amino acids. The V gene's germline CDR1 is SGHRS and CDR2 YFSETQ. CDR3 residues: CASSLLGQDYGYTF. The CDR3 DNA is TGCGCCAGCAGCCTGTTGGGGCAGGACTATGGCTACACCTTC.

The CDR3 sequence: CSHGRAGVLLSNQPQHF. CDR3 nucleotide sequence: TGCAGCCATGGAAGGGCAGGGGTACTACTTAGCAATCAGCCCCAGCATTTT. The genes are TRBV29-1 and TRBJ1-5; the D gene is possibly TRBD1 (6 bases). There are 17 residues in the CDR3. Trimming left V 8 bases short and J 0 bases short, with 23 bases between. The V gene's germline CDR1 is SQVTM and CDR2 ANQGSEA.

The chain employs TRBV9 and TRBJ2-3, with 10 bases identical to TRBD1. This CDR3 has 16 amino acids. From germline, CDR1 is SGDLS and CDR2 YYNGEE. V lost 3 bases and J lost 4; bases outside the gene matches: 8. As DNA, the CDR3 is TGTGCCAGCAGCGCCCGGACAGGGGGGGAGGCAGATACGCAGTATTTT. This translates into CASSARTGGEADTQYF.

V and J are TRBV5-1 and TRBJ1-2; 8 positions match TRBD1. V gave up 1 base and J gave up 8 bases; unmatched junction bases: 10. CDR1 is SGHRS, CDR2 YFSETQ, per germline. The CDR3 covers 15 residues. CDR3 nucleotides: TGCGCCAGCAGCTTGCCGGGACAGGCGTCGGGAGGCTACACCTTC. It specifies CASSLPGQASGGYTF.